Detailed here is one T cell receptor beta chain. Its antigen is undetermined. The sample originates from a study of graft-versus-host responses after intestinal transplantation. Turning to the study itself: Anti-thymocyte globulin served as induction for all recipients, who then took tacrolimus and steroids for about three years.

V lost 5 bases to trimming and J lost 7 bases; unmatched junction nucleotides: 19. This CDR3 has 18 amino acids. The germline V gene encodes CDR1 SGHTA and CDR2 FQGNSA. Broader study findings: Allografts carried high graft-versus-host to host-versus-graft clonal ratios in patients having graft-donor T cell macrochimerism. Some GvH clones were seen earlier in gut or blood, suggesting intestinal origin.

Generated by immunoSEQ multiplex PCR, the TCRdb table keeps only in-frame clones and is missing some. The table records under 150,000 clones, roughly 91% of them present only once. This chain links TRBV7-2 with TRBJ2-1, with 8 bases aligning to TRBD2. The sequencing here drew on unstimulated CD4+ T cells sorted from spleen or lymph node cells, taken before intestinal transplant. The clonotype comes from a human donor who received an intestinal transplant. CDR3: CASSLEVGAGVSENEQFF. Here the CDR3 DNA reads TGTGCCAGCAGCCTAGAGGTGGGAGCGGGAGTCTCGGAGAATGAGCAGTTCTTC.